This T cell receptor beta chain is drawn from a study of T cell responses to AZD1222 COVID-19 vaccine. The overall study: Second doses that came at about 4 or about 12 weeks were put together. Whole-study findings and limits: Mostly white British, mostly female donors; authors suggested clonal diversity may be underestimated. Repertoires were collected only later (after the peak T cell response had occurred). Spike-specific TCR depth and breadth grew after two AZD1222 doses.

Note on this clone: The antigen remains undetermined.

Data came from immunoSEQ multiplex PCR; TCRdb stores just in-frame clones and leaves some out. Here the sample spans roughly 200,000 clones, 88% being singletons. Germline trimming cut 4 bases from V and 4 bases from J; bases unmatched to any gene: 13. CDR1 and CDR2 (germline): SGHRS, YFSETQ. This CDR3 has 16 residues. The TCR originated in an adult in good health. The chain has TRBV5-1 and TRBJ1-2; 7 bases agree with TRBD1. This sample comprised peripheral blood, obtained on day 0 of AZD1222 vaccination. The CDR3 here is CASSPDPRTGIYGYTF. The DNA of the CDR3 is TGCGCCAGCAGCCCCGACCCCCGGACAGGAATCTATGGCTACACCTTC.